A selection of T cell receptor beta chains follows, all from one sample in a study of early stage breast cancer tumors. Sequencing used immunoSEQ multiplex PCR; TCRdb keeps in-frame clones, though not all of them. The table lists around 25,000 clones, roughly two thirds of them singletons. Material: breast tumor tissue. These TCRs come from a person in their sixties or seventies with breast cancer. CDR3s include the opening cysteine and the closing phenylalanine or tryptophan. Each record gives: D gene, V gene, clone size, J gene, CDR3 DNA, CDR3 protein. D genes are given only for firm matches. Clone size is stated in some rows and not others, as once, few, many or a class when expanded.

>.|TRBV2|.|TRBJ1-5
TGTGCCAGCAGTACAGGGAATGCTGTCAATCAGCCCCAGCATTTT
CASSTGNAVNQPQHF
>.|TRBV10-2|.|TRBJ2-7
TGCGCCAGCAGTGAGCCTGAAAGGGGGAGGGCGAGGGTCGAGCAGTACTTC
CASSEPERGRARVEQYF
>.|TRBV27|.|TRBJ2-6
TGTGCCAGCAGTTTACGGGGGGCCAACGTCCTGACTTTC
CASSLRGANVLTF
>TRBD2|TRBV19|.|TRBJ2-2
TGTGCCAGTAGTATCGGAGAAGCGGGGATCGGGGAGCTGTTTTTT
CASSIGEAGIGELFF
>.|TRBV14|.|TRBJ1-2
TGTGCCAGCAGCCAAACAGGGACGGCTGGCTACACCTTC
CASSQTGTAGYTF
>TRBD2|TRBV30|.|TRBJ2-7
TGTGCCTGGGCTACTAGCGGGAGTGTAGAGCAGTACTTC
CAWATSGSVEQYF
>.|TRBV7-9|.|TRBJ1-2
TGCGCCAGCAGCCAACTCCTACGCGGGCCCAAAGGTGGTGGCTACACCTTC
CASSQLLRGPKGGGYTF
>TRBD1|TRBV7-6|.|TRBJ1-4
TGTGCCAGCAGCCCGACAGGGGCCGATGAAAAACTGTTTTTT
CASSPTGADEKLFF
>TRBD1|TRBV6-6|few|TRBJ1-2
TGTGCCAGCAGCCAAGACAGGGGGGGCTATGGCTACACCTTC
CASSQDRGGYGYTF
>.|TRBV7-2|.|TRBJ2-7
TGTGCCAGCAGTGTAGGGGTCTCCTACGAGCAGTACTTC
CASSVGVSYEQYF
>TRBD2|TRBV4-2|.|TRBJ2-4
TGTGCCAGCAGCCAAGCGGGAGGGCCCGAAAACATTCAGTACTTC
CASSQAGGPENIQYF
>.|TRBV20-1|few|TRBJ2-2
TGCAGTCCAACAGACCCCAGGGAGCTGTTTTTT
CSPTDPRELFF
>TRBD2|TRBV18|.|TRBJ2-3
TGTGCCAGCTCACCCCCCAGCGGGGCTAGCACAGATACGCAGTATTTT
CASSPPSGASTDTQYF
>.|TRBV29-1|.|TRBJ1-2
TGCAGCGTTGACCTGAGCCGACAGGCCTCTAACTATGGCTACACCTTC
CSVDLSRQASNYGYTF
>.|TRBV5-1|.|TRBJ2-2
TGCGCCAGCAGCTTGGCGGGGGGCGGCACCGGGGAGCTGTTTTTT
CASSLAGGGTGELFF
>.|TRBV5-1|.|TRBJ2-5
TGCGCCAGCAGCGCCGTAGGACAGGGAGGGGAGACCCAGTACTTC
CASSAVGQGGETQYF
>TRBD1|TRBV28|.|TRBJ1-2
TGTGCCAGCAGTGAGGACAGGGTAGTAAGAGGCTACACCTTC
CASSEDRVVRGYTF
>.|TRBV5-8|.|TRBJ1-1
TGTGCCAGCAGCTTGGGCCACACGAACACTGAAGCTTTCTTT
CASSLGHTNTEAFF
>TRBD2|TRBV7-2|.|TRBJ2-5
TGTGCCAGCACCCTAACGGCTAGCGGGAGTCGAGAGACCCAGTACTTC
CASTLTASGSRETQYF
>.|TRBV5-1|few|TRBJ1-2
TGCGCCAGCAGCTCCTTAGGGGGGGAATTTGGCTACACCTTC
CASSSLGGEFGYTF
>.|TRBV27|.|TRBJ1-1
TGTGCCAGCAGTGGACATTCGAGAGACACTGAAGCTTTCTTT
CASSGHSRDTEAFF
>.|TRBV7-2|.|TRBJ2-7
TGCGCCAGCAGCCAAGAACCCAGCGAGCAGTACTTC
CASSQEPSEQYF
>TRBD1|TRBV30|.|TRBJ1-4
TGTGCCTGGAGTGCATACAACAGGGGCCATGAAAAACTGTTTTTT
CAWSAYNRGHEKLFF
>TRBD2|TRBV11-3|few|TRBJ2-2
TGTGCCAGCAGCCGTAGCGGGAAAACCGGGGAGCTGTTTTTT
CASSRSGKTGELFF
>TRBD2|TRBV11-2|.|TRBJ2-3
TGTGCCAGCAGCTTAGGGGTCGGTACTAGCGGGAGCATAGGAGATACGCAGTATTTT
CASSLGVGTSGSIGDTQYF
>TRBD1|TRBV4-1|.|TRBJ1-2
TGCGCCAGCAGCTACGAGACAGGGGGGTATGGCTACACCTTC
CASSYETGGYGYTF
>.|TRBV25-1|.|TRBJ1-1
TGTGCCAGCAGATCACAGGGATCCATGAACACTGAAGCTTTCTTT
CASRSQGSMNTEAFF
>.|TRBV9|.|TRBJ2-7
TGTGCCAGCAGCGTGGCGGATCACTCCTACGAGCAGTACTTC
CASSVADHSYEQYF
>TRBD1|TRBV27|medium-sized|TRBJ1-2
TGTGCCAGCAGTCCGGTGGACAGGATAGCCTATGGCTACACCTTC
CASSPVDRIAYGYTF
>TRBD1|TRBV7-8|once|TRBJ1-5
TGTGCCAGCAGCTTAACGACAGGGACACCCCCCCAGCATTTT
CASSLTTGTPPQHF
>TRBD2|TRBV19|.|TRBJ2-7
TGTGCCAGTAGTACCCTAGCGGGAGTCTCCGAGCAGTACTTC
CASSTLAGVSEQYF
>TRBD2|TRBV5-6|.|TRBJ2-5
TGTGCCAGCAGCTTGCTGGGGAGGGGAGTTGAGACCCAGTACTTC
CASSLLGRGVETQYF
>.|TRBV28|.|TRBJ1-5
TGTGCCAGCAGTTTTCCCTTAGGGAGGGAGGGGAATAGCAATCAGCCCCAGCATTTT
CASSFPLGREGNSNQPQHF
>.|TRBV2|once|TRBJ2-1
TGTGCCAGCAGTGATATTGAACTAGCATCCTACAATGAGCAGTTCTTC
CASSDIELASYNEQFF
>TRBD2|TRBV18|.|TRBJ2-7
TGTGCCAGCTCACCACAGAGCGGGGAGGACGAGCAGTACTTC
CASSPQSGEDEQYF
>.|TRBV21-1|once|TRBJ2-5
TGTGCCAGCAGCCCCCGGGACAGACTCGTACTCCCTCGGGGCCCCCAAGAGACCCAGTACTTC
CASSPRDRLVLPRGPQETQYF
>TRBD2|TRBV9|few|TRBJ2-2
TGTGCCAGCAGCGTAGGAGCGGGAGTGGTCGGAGGGGAGCTGTTTTTT
CASSVGAGVVGGELFF
>.|TRBV19|.|TRBJ1-2
TGTGCCAGTAGTATAGCGGGGGATGGCCCTCGCGGCTACACCTTC
CASSIAGDGPRGYTF
>TRBD2|TRBV5-6|.|TRBJ2-1
TGTGCCAGCAGCTTGTTTAGGTCTAGCGGGGATCTAGATGAGCAGTTCTTC
CASSLFRSSGDLDEQFF
>.|TRBV27|.|TRBJ2-7
TGTGCCAGCAGTCCCCAGGTTCTCTCCTACGAGCAGTACTTC
CASSPQVLSYEQYF
>.|TRBV5-1|.|TRBJ2-7
TGCGCCAGCAGCTTGGTCTCAGGGCCCTCCTACGAGCAGTACTTC
CASSLVSGPSYEQYF
>.|TRBV7-9|.|TRBJ2-7
TGTGCCAGCAGCTCGGGGGGCGGGGGCGAGCAGTACTTC
CASSSGGGGEQYF
>.|TRBV5-1|.|TRBJ2-7
TGCGCCAGCAGCTTGGGGACTCAGTCGGCCGAGCAGTACTTC
CASSLGTQSAEQYF
>TRBD2|TRBV20-1|.|TRBJ2-3
TGCAGTGCTCGACTAGCGCCGACGCAGTATTTT
CSARLAPTQYF
>.|TRBV7-2|.|TRBJ2-7
TGTGCCAGCAGCTTAGTGGGGGCGCGGGAGCAGTACTTC
CASSLVGAREQYF